This TCR beta chain comes out of a study of shared clonotypes between healthy human individuals. General study results and limits: The naive CD4 repertoires of several donors were compared, and roughly 5% of clonotypes were shared. It was the few donors that limited the genetic and exposure-history diversity represented. Naive subsets, compared against memory subsets, generally had larger estimated richness values.

Germline lookup yields CDR1 SEHNR and CDR2 FQNEAQ (reference sequence). CDR3 length: 14 residues. Trimming removed 7 bases from V and 6 bases from J; junction bases left unmatched: 9. This clone was detected only a few times. Its matching antigen is unknown. CD45RO-negative CD8 cells positively selected for CCR7 made up the naive population, which excluded terminally differentiated effector memory CD45RA+ cells. The assay was immunoSEQ multiplex PCR, and TCRdb's table has in-frame clones only and misses some. The sample contains about 2.1 million clones, about 94% of which appear only once. Sample: naive CD8+ T cells from PBMCs. The TCR originated in a man between 18 and 35 years old in good health. Some clones in this sample may be carry-over from other donors' samples. The chain combines TRBV7-9 with TRBJ1-5; 7 bases are a match to TRBD1. Here the CDR3 DNA reads TGTGCCAGCAACGCAGGGGGATTGTTTCAGCCCCAGCATTTT. Its translation: CASNAGGLFQPQHF.